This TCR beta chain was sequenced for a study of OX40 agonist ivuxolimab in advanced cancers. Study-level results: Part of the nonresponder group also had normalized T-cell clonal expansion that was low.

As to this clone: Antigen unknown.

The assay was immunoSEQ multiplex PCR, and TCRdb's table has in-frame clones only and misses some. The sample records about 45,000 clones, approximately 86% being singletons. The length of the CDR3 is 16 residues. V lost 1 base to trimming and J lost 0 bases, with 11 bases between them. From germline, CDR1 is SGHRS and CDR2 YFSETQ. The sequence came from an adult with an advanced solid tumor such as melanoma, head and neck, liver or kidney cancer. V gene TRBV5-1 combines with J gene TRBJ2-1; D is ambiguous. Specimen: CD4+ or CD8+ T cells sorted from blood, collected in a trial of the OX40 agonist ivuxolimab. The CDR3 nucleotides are TGCGCCAGCAGCTTGTATTCGAGTAGCTCCTACAATGAGCAGTTCTTC. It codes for CASSLYSSSSYNEQFF.